This T cell receptor beta chain was recorded in a study of Graves' ophthalmopathy and Graves' hyperthyroidism. Study-level background: Samples of peripheral blood were obtained at initial diagnosis, prior to treatment of any kind.

This clonotype was seen ten or more times. The antigen is unknown. Other autoimmune diseases, uncontrolled infections, pregnancy or lactation ruled patients out of participation. Germline values: CDR1 SGHAT, CDR2 FQNNGV. The J segment lost 3 bases and the V segment lost 2 bases, leaving 10 bases of the junction unmatched. CDR3 length: 16 residues. Amplification from RNA transcripts yielded the TCR beta CDR3 regions. First-round RT-PCR with HTBI primers preceded a second-round multiplex PCR. TCRdb reprocessed the multiplex PCR reads via MiXCR and lists one record per CDR3 protein. The sample consists of hundreds of thousands of distinct CDR3 sequences, approximately 15% of them appearing once. General study points: A majority of expanded thyroid clonotypes exceeding 0.001 frequency were likewise present in blood. Sensitivity of about 70% and specificity of approximately 76% were achieved by the model that predicted ophthalmopathy progression.

The chain uses TRBV11-2 and TRBJ2-7; 7 nucleotides match TRBD1. Sequences were obtained from blood. The TCR was taken from a woman aged 30 to 39 with Graves' ophthalmopathy. CDR3 sequence: CASSLSRGTAYYEQYF. The CDR3 nucleotides are TGTGCCAGCAGCTTATCCCGTGGGACAGCATACTACGAGCAGTACTTC.